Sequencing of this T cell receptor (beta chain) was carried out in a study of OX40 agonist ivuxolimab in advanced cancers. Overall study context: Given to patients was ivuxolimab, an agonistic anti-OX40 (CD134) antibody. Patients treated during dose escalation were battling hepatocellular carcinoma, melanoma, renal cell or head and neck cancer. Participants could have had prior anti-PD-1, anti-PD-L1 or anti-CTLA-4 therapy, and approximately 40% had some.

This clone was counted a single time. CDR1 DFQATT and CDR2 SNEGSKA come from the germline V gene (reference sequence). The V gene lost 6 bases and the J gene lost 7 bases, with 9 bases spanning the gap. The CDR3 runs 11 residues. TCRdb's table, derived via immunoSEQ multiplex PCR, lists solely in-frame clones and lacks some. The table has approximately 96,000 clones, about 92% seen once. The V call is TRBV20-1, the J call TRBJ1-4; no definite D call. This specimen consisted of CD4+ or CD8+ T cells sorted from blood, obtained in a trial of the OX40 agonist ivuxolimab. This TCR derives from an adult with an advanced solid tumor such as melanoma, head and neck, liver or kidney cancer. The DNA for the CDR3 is TGCAGTGCCGGGCGTACTGAAAAACTGTTTTTT. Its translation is CSAGRTEKLFF.